The present entry profiles one TCR beta chain with its context. Its specificity is not known. The data were obtained in a study of cytomegalovirus exposure and HLA in healthy donors. PCR employed 60 Vbeta and 13 Jbeta primers. As originally analysed: Later, an analysis found 80 million or so unique TCR beta chains, and about 9.9 million of these were shared. The protocol was immunoSEQ multiplex PCR, while the TCRdb copy is restricted to in-frame clones and leaves out a portion. The DNA gave D and trimming, while V, J and clone size come from that table. The table records under 250,000 clones, roughly 78% of them present only once. Study results and caveats: When the data were analyzed later, several of the most significant clusters appeared to be linked to common viral pathogens. According to an earlier analysis, most TCR beta V segments yielded productive rearrangements about 87% or about 30% of the time. A few V segments could not be told apart, such as TRBV6-2 and TRBV6-3, and were left out.

This CDR3 region has 16 residues. Germline V lookup: CDR1 SGHDN, CDR2 FVKESK. V gave up 4 bases and J gave up 6 bases, with 19 bases separating them. The rearrangement uses TRBV14 and TRBJ2-1, with D perhaps matching TRBD2 (6 bases). This TCR derives from a boy under 18 in good health and CMV-seronegative. Sequenced sample: PBMCs. CDR3 bases: TGTGCCAGCAGCCTCCTGGAGGGATCCTTAGGCAATGAGCAGTTCTTC. Amino acid sequence: CASSLLEGSLGNEQFF.